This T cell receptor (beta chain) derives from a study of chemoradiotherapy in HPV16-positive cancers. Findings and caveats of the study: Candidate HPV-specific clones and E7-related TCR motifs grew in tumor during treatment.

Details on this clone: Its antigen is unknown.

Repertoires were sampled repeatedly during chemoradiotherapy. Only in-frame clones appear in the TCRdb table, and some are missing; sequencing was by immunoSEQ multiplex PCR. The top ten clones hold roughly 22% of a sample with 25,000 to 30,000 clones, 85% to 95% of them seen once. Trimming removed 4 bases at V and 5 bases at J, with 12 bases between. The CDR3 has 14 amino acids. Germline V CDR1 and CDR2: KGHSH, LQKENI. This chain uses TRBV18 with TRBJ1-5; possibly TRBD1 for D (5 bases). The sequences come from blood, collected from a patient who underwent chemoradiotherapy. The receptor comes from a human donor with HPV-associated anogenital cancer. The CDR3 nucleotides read TGTGCCAGCTCACAGGGGTTAAAGGATCAGCCCCAGCATTTT. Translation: CASSQGLKDQPQHF. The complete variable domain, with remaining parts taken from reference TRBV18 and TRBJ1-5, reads NAGVMQNPRHLVRRRGQEARLRCSPMKGHSHVYWYRQLPEEGLKFMVYLQKENIIDESGMPKERFSAEFPKEGPSILRIQQVVRGDSAAYFCASSQGLKDQPQHFGDGTRLSIL.